These 13 T cell receptor beta chains originate from one sample sequenced in a study of OX40 agonist ivuxolimab in advanced cancers. To prepare the library, the immunoSEQ multiplex PCR assay was applied. TCRdb retrieved this table from immuneACCESS and kept in-frame rearrangements only. Not all clones are present; in checked studies, unresolved V genes account for under half, and no reason is known for the remainder. Here the sample has 48,000 or so clones; roughly 86% occur a single time. The ten top clones hold approximately 1.9% of the sample. The sequenced sample was CD4+ or CD8+ T cells sorted from blood, obtained in a trial of the OX40 agonist ivuxolimab. Source of these receptors: an adult with an advanced solid tumor such as melanoma, head and neck, liver or kidney cancer.

This chain links TRBV10-3 with TRBJ2-3; possible D gene TRBD1, 6 bases. Trimming removed 6 bases at V and 2 bases at J, with 18 bases between. The V gene's germline CDR1 is ENHRY and CDR2 SYGVKD. The CDR3 has 16 amino acids. CDR3 residues: CAISPGRTAATDTQYF. DNA of the CDR3: TGTGCCATCAGCCCTGGCAGGACAGCAGCCACAGATACGCAGTATTTT.

The rearrangement uses TRBV19 and TRBJ2-1; 7 bases are a match to TRBD2. This CDR3 has 20 amino acids. CDR1 is LNHDA and CDR2 is SQIVND in the germline V gene (reference sequence). Losses at the gene ends were 0 bases for V and 6 bases for J; bases not matched to a gene: 20. CDR3 DNA: TGTGCCAGTAGTATAGAGGCCCGAGGTAGCCGGTCCGGGAGGAGCAATGAGCAGTTCTTC. This encodes CASSIEARGSRSGRSNEQFF.

V gene TRBV11-2 combines with J gene TRBJ2-5, with 7 bases fitting TRBD2. V was pared by 6 bases and J by 6 bases, with 10 bases of the junction left unmatched. CDR1 and CDR2 from the germline V gene are SGHAT and FQNNGV. The CDR3 is 14 residues long. The CDR3 region has the DNA TGTGCCAGCAGTCCTGGACTAGATCGAAAGACCCAGTACTTC. Translated, it gives CASSPGLDRKTQYF.

CDR3 coding DNA: TGCGCCAGCAGCTTGGCAGCGGGGGGATTTACAGATACGCAGTATTTT. Its protein is CASSLAAGGFTDTQYF. The chain links TRBV5-1 to TRBJ2-3; 9 nucleotides align to TRBD2. The CDR3 has 16 residues. The ends lost 0 bases at V and 3 bases at J; junction bases unmatched: 5. Germline-derived CDR1 and CDR2 are SGHRS and YFSETQ. The full variable domain, its missing parts supplied by reference TRBV5-1 and TRBJ2-3, is KAGVTQTPRYLIKTRGQQVTLSCSPISGHRSVSWYQQTPGQGLQFLFEYFSETQRNKGNFPGRFSGRQFSNSRSEMNVSTLELGDSALYLCASSLAAGGFTDTQYFGPGTRLTVL.

The DNA of the CDR3 is TGTGCCAGGCCCTGGGACAGAGGAAACACCATATATTTT. It specifies CARPWDRGNTIYF. The gene calls are TRBV2 and TRBJ1-3; 7 bases match TRBD1. The CDR3 sequence is 13 residues long. The germline V gene encodes CDR1 SNHLY and CDR2 FYNNEI. The junction had 6 bases not matched to a gene; V was cut back by 9 bases and J by 4 bases.

The chain is built from TRBV4-1 and TRBJ1-2, with D unresolved. Germline V gene sequence: CDR1 MGHRA, CDR2 YSYEKL. This CDR3 contains 15 residues. Trimming took 4 bases from V and 3 from J, leaving 15 bases between them. This CDR3 is CASSLTPGGDYGYTF. The CDR3 DNA sequence: TGCGCCAGCAGCCTAACTCCCGGCGGCGACTATGGCTACACCTTC.

The rearrangement uses TRBV7-2 and TRBJ1-1; the D gene is possibly TRBD1 (6 bases). V gave up 1 base and J gave up 4 bases, with 10 bases separating them. Germline V gene data show CDR1 as SGHTA and CDR2 as FQGNSA. This CDR3 is built from 14 residues. CDR3 bases: TGTGCCAGCAGCTTAGGAGGGGGGACCACTGAAGCTTTCTTT. Translating gives CASSLGGGTTEAFF.

This clone has just one count. The chain links TRBV18 to TRBJ2-1; perhaps TRBD1 as D (6 bases). The CDR3 spans 18 residues. V was clipped by 1 base and J by 11 bases, with 27 bases between them. CDR1 is KGHSH and CDR2 is LQKENI in the germline V gene. The CDR3: CASSPLRVRDNTSRQQFF. In DNA form, the CDR3 reads TGTGCCAGCTCACCACTCCGTGTTCGGGACAACACCTCCAGGCAGCAGTTCTTC.

This chain uses TRBV6-1 with TRBJ2-3, with D hard to call. This CDR3 is 15 amino acids long. The V gene's germline CDR1 is MNHNS and CDR2 SASEGT. Trimming left V 3 bases short and J 5 bases short, with 15 bases between. The CDR3 DNA follows: TGTGCCAGCAGTGATAGGCTAGTTAAGGGAGATACGCAGTATTTT. Encoded protein: CASSDRLVKGDTQYF.

Here the CDR3 DNA reads TGCGCCAGCAGTGATGGAGGAAGATCTTACGAGCAGTACTTC. It translates to CASSDGGRSYEQYF. The rearrangement links TRBV10-1 to TRBJ2-7, with TRBD2 as a possible D gene (5 bases). V was shortened by 3 bases and J by 4 bases, with 13 bases between the two germline ends. This CDR3 has 14 residues. Germline assignment: CDR1 WNHNN and CDR2 SYGVQD (reference sequence).

In regard to this clone: This sample includes further DNA sequences coding for the same CDR3. The CDR3 sequence: CASSYSGRENSPLHF. The CDR3 coding sequence is TGTGCCAGCAGTTACTCGGGACGGGAAAATTCACCCCTCCACTTT. The chain carries TRBV6-6 and TRBJ1-6, with TRBD1 as a possible D gene (5 bases). CDR1 and CDR2 from the germline V gene are MNHNY and SVGAGI (reference sequence). The CDR3 sequence is 15 residues long. V shed 0 bases and J shed 7 bases, with 10 bases lying between them.

This clone was detected a few times. This rearrangement joins TRBV29-1 to TRBJ2-5, with 7 bases aligning to TRBD2. Per germline, CDR1 SQVTM and CDR2 ANQGSEA. The CDR3 runs to 13 residues. The trim removed 5 bases at V and 7 bases at J, leaving 10 bases unmatched. The CDR3 DNA follows: TGCAGCGTTATAGGGAGGGTTGCTTGGACCCAGTACTTC. Translated, it gives CSVIGRVAWTQYF.

The CDR3 DNA sequence: TGTGCCAGCAGCTTCGGGACAGGGATTTTTTTCACCGGGGAGCTGTTTTTT. Translation gives CASSFGTGIFFTGELFF. J is TRBJ2-2 and V is TRBV27, with 9 bases aligning to TRBD1. Looked up from germline, CDR1 is MNHEY and CDR2 is SMNVEV (reference sequence). There are 17 residues in the CDR3. The junction had 12 bases not matched to a gene; V was cut back by 6 bases and J by 4 bases.